This T cell receptor (beta chain) derives from a study of T cells after yellow fever vaccination. Findings of the study overall: Re-detected after boosting: most primary clones, 95% to 98% of CD4 and 80% to 90% of CD8. Weaker overall was a secondary response that nonetheless peaked faster, on day 5 versus 15.

Details on this clonotype: What it recognizes is unknown.

TCRdb re-derived calls from the 5' RACE reads in MiXCR, one entry per CDR3 protein. The table lists around 300,000 distinct CDR3 sequences, approximately 4% of them singletons, with 20% to 25% in the top ten. Germline loops: CDR1 KGHSH, CDR2 LQKENI. The CDR3 contains 14 residues. V was cut by 2 bases and J by 3 bases, with 8 bases left in between. This TCR derives from a young man who received the YFV17D yellow fever vaccine. The V call is TRBV18, the J call TRBJ1-3, with D perhaps TRBD1 (5 bases). The sequenced sample was PBMCs, obtained 5 days after the yellow fever booster vaccination. The CDR3 DNA reads as TGTGCCAGCTCACCAGCCAGGGTTGGAAACACCATATATTTT. Amino acid sequence: CASSPARVGNTIYF.